This is a list of T cell receptor beta chains from one sample in a study of shared clonotypes between healthy human individuals. Here immunoSEQ multiplex PCR was the method, and the copy in TCRdb shows in-frame clones only, minus some. The profile shows about 960,000 clones, approximately 80% of them singletons. Material: memory CD4+ T cells sorted from blood. These receptors all stem from a man aged 18 to 29 in good health. Each CDR3 is given with its conserved first and last residue. The order of the fields is clone size, D gene, J gene, V gene, CDR3 DNA, CDR3 protein. The D gene is left open where the match is weak. Some rows mark clone size as missing; the rest say once, few, many or name a class of expanded clone.

NA,TRBD1,TRBJ2-1,TRBV6-4,TGTGCCAGCAGTGACTCCTCAGGGGGACCTGGGAGCAATGAGCAGTTCTTC,CASSDSSGGPGSNEQFF
NA,NA,TRBJ2-7,TRBV9,TGTGCCAGCAGCGTAGGAGCCAGGTCGGGTGAGCAGTACTTC,CASSVGARSGEQYF
NA,NA,TRBJ1-6,TRBV5-1,TGCGCCAGCAGCCCCCTTCCCAGGGAAAATTCACCCCTCCACTTT,CASSPLPRENSPLHF
once,TRBD2,TRBJ2-5,TRBV27,TGTGCCAGCAGGGGGCTAGCGGGAGGTGAGACCCAGTACTTC,CASRGLAGGETQYF
NA,TRBD2,TRBJ2-5,TRBV29-1,TGCAGCGTTGAAGCCGCGGGGGGCCGAGGGGAGACCCAGTACTTC,CSVEAAGGRGETQYF
NA,TRBD2,TRBJ2-2,TRBV30,TGTGCCTGGAGTTACGGGGGAACTAGCGGGAGGGTGGCCGGGGAGCTGTTTTTT,CAWSYGGTSGRVAGELFF
NA,TRBD1,TRBJ1-2,TRBV11-2,TGTGCCAGCAGCCCCCAGGGGGGCTATGGCTACACCTTC,CASSPQGGYGYTF
NA,NA,TRBJ2-1,TRBV7-2,TGTGCCAGCAGCCCGGTAGCCATACTGGGGCACAATGAGCAGTTCTTC,CASSPVAILGHNEQFF
NA,NA,TRBJ2-2,TRBV28,TGTGCCAGCAGGGGACCTAACACCGGGGAGCTGTTTTTT,CASRGPNTGELFF
NA,TRBD2,TRBJ2-7,TRBV28,TGTGCCAGCAGTTCACGCACTCATGGGCGGGGGGGGTTTGTGCAGTACTTC,CASSSRTHGRGGFVQYF
NA,NA,TRBJ2-1,TRBV2,TGTGCCAGCAGTCGGGAGTACTACAATGAGCAGTTCTTC,CASSREYYNEQFF
NA,TRBD1,TRBJ2-5,TRBV9,TGTGCCAGCAGCGCGACAGGGGGCGTCGAGACCCAGTACTTC,CASSATGGVETQYF
NA,NA,TRBJ1-1,TRBV2,TGTGCCAGCAGTGAAGTAGGACGTGCGGAAGCTTTCTTT,CASSEVGRAEAFF
NA,NA,TRBJ2-3,TRBV14,TGTGCCAGCAGCCAACAAGTAACAGATACGCAGTATTTT,CASSQQVTDTQYF
NA,TRBD2,TRBJ2-5,TRBV2,TGTGCCAGCAGTGATAGGACTAGCATGGAGACCCAGTACTTC,CASSDRTSMETQYF
few,NA,TRBJ2-5,TRBV2,TGTGCCAGCAGTGAATCCAGCGTCCAAGAGACCCAGTACTTC,CASSESSVQETQYF